Here is one TCR beta chain with its context. The antigen it binds to is not known. Per-nucleotide qualities are absent, and no much larger clonotype sits a single base away. These data belong to a study of CD8+CD57+ T cells in acquired aplastic anemia (dated by TCRdb to the late 2010s). Notes on the research overall: A mean of roughly 2.9 ug of DNA, ranging from roughly 0.19 to 27.4 ug, was extracted from sorted CD4+ and CD8+ cells. CD8+CD57+ expansion was defined as a frequency above the mean frequency observed in healthy subjects. Overall study outcomes, separate from this receptor: Roughly 29 CD8+ CDR3 sequences were found to be shared between patients and controls, but these sequences appeared to be highly expressed in patients and within the immunodominant clones of the patients. CD8+ Simpson's diversity did not differ significantly between patients and healthy controls (P=0.060).

Expansion of CD8+CD57+ cells had been shown by flow cytometry in the patients chosen for sequencing. Severe acquired aplastic anemia was diagnosed in all patients according to International Study of Aplastic Anemia and Agranulocytosis and Camitta criteria. Patients had received no therapy at the time of blood sampling. The study deep-sequenced TCR repertoires of sorted CD4+ and CD8+ blood T cells from severe aplastic anemia patients and healthy subjects. Patients were enrolled under clinicaltrials.gov protocols 00001620, 01623167, 00001397, 00071045, 00081523 and 00961064 in the USA. Ficoll-Paque density gradient centrifugation was used to isolate peripheral blood mononuclear cells. Before DNA extraction, CD4+ and CD8+ T cells were sorted with FACS or magnetic beads. TCR beta VDJ combination and CDR3 sequence profiling used genomic DNA as the template. TCR repertoire sequencing was run on an Illumina HiSeq 2000. Concerning the study's data processing: Repertoire assessment relied on Simpson's diversity index, CDR3 size and DJ length profiles, and TRBV/TRBJ rearrangement plots. The most abundant DNA sequence in the deep sequencing data was taken as the immunodominant clone. CDR3 amino acid sequences were screened for sharing across subjects and were compared with published repertoires and the VDJdb database. TCRdb trimmed the raw reads at Q25, called clones with MiXCR and kept productive beta chains. Each record represents a unique CDR3 protein, reported with the most common genes and DNA among its rows. Clone size and V and J calls follow TCRdb, not the original study. The sample contains about 180,000 distinct CDR3 sequences, around half of them found a single time. Roughly 1.2% of the sample rests with the top ten.

According to the germline V gene, CDR1 reads SNHLY and CDR2 reads FYNNEI. Cut back by 9 bases and 0 bases, the V and J ends lie 12 bases apart. The CDR3 runs 14 amino acids, cysteine and phenylalanine included. Of the read, only the CDR3 DNA is kept; its 42 bases are in frame from base 1. The sample comprised sorted CD4+, CD8+, or CD8+CD57+ T cells (not recorded which) from PBMCs. The source of this sequence is a human donor with aplastic anemia. The rearrangement joined TRBV2 to TRBJ1-5, with a tentative D gene TRBD1 over 6 matching bases. The CDR3 is CARGGPDSNQPQHF. The bases read TGTGCCAGGGGGGGCCCGGATAGCAATCAGCCCCAGCATTTT. Supplemented by the reference TRBV2 and TRBJ1-5 proteins around the CDR3, the complete variable domain is EPEVTQTPSHQVTQMGQEVILRCVPISNHLYFYWYRQILGQKVEFLVSFYNNEISEKSEIFDDQFSVERPDGSNFTLKIRSTKLEDSAMYFCARGGPDSNQPQHFGDGTRLSIL.